Below, 18 T cell receptor beta chains from the same sample are listed, as sequenced in a study of blood T cell repertoires in COVID-19. The repertoire was sequenced with immunoSEQ multiplex PCR; TCRdb's copy has only in-frame clones and lacks some. Here the sample spans tens of thousands of clones, about 91% being singletons. Sequenced sample: peripheral blood. These receptors came from a man in his 60s with acute or convalescent COVID-19.

The chain is built from TRBV5-4 and TRBJ1-2; 10 bases line up with TRBD1. Germline V gene sequence: CDR1 SGHNT, CDR2 YYREEE (reference sequence). This CDR3 is built from 17 residues. V shed 0 bases and J 4 bases; nucleotides not matched to a gene: 9. CDR3 protein: CASSLDTSGTGAYGYTF. The CDR3 nucleotides are TGTGCCAGCAGCTTGGACACATCCGGGACAGGGGCCTATGGCTACACCTTC. The complete variable domain, with remaining parts taken from reference TRBV5-4 and TRBJ1-2, reads ETGVTQSPTHLIKTRGQQVTLRCSSQSGHNTVSWYQQALGQGPQFIFQYYREEENGRGNFPPRFSGLQFPNYSSELNVNALELDDSALYLCASSLDTSGTGAYGYTFGSGTRLTVV.

This chain uses TRBV7-2 with TRBJ1-1; a possible D gene is TRBD1 (5 bases). The CDR3 sequence is 13 residues long. The ends were cut back, 1 base at V and 5 bases at J, with 8 bases in the middle. Per germline, CDR1 SGHTA and CDR2 FQGNSA. The CDR3 protein is CASSLEGATEAFF. The CDR3 nucleotides are TGTGCCAGCAGCTTAGAAGGGGCTACTGAAGCTTTCTTT.

The chain uses TRBV6-6 and TRBJ2-3; no reliable D call. Germline V gene lookup returns CDR1 MNHNY and CDR2 SVGAGI (reference sequence). The CDR3 is made up of 14 amino acids. Trimming removed 5 bases from V and 4 bases from J, with 13 bases in between. The CDR3 spells CASSRHRQADTQYF. The CDR3 coding sequence is TGTGCCAGCAGTCGACATCGCCAGGCAGATACGCAGTATTTT.

To note about this clone: The identical CDR3 is also encoded by other nucleotide sequences in the sample. This chain links TRBV7-9 with TRBJ1-5; 8 bases are shared with TRBD1. Germline V gene lookup returns CDR1 SEHNR and CDR2 FQNEAQ (reference sequence). V lost 4 bases and J lost 2; bases outside the gene matches: 1. The CDR3 runs 14 residues. The CDR3 DNA reads TGTGCCAGCAGCTCGGGACAGGGCAATCAGCCCCAGCATTTT. It codes for CASSSGQGNQPQHF.

The chain combines TRBV29-1 with TRBJ1-5; D is undetermined. This CDR3 spans 14 amino acids. Trimming stripped 2 bases from V and 2 bases from J, with 10 bases between. Germline-derived CDR1 and CDR2 are SQVTM and ANQGSEA. The CDR3 sequence is CSVETGGGNQPQHF. CDR3 bases: TGCAGCGTTGAAACCGGCGGAGGCAATCAGCCCCAGCATTTT.

V is TRBV6-6 and J is TRBJ2-2; TRBD1 is a possible D gene (6 bases). The germline V gene has CDR1 MNHNY and CDR2 SVGAGI (reference sequence). Trimming shortened V by 10 bases and J by 2 bases, and 14 bases separated the two germline ends. This CDR3 is built from 14 residues. DNA of the CDR3: TGTGCCAACAGGGTAGGGGGAAACACCGGGGAGCTGTTTTTT. It yields the protein CANRVGGNTGELFF.

The rearrangement uses TRBV5-1 and TRBJ1-1; tentative D call: TRBD1 (6 bases). Germline assignment: CDR1 SGHRS and CDR2 YFSETQ. This CDR3 spans 14 amino acids. Deletions cut 3 bases from V and 1 base from J, with 10 bases between. CDR3: CASSSGHPNTEAFF. The CDR3 bases are TGCGCCAGCAGCTCGGGACACCCGAACACTGAAGCTTTCTTT.

The V gene is TRBV7-9, the J gene TRBJ2-5; 9 bases fit TRBD1. V trimming: 5 bases; J trimming: 4 bases; junction bases outside the gene matches: 2. The CDR3 extends over 13 amino acids. Germline V gene sequence: CDR1 SEHNR, CDR2 FQNEAQ (reference sequence). Here the CDR3 reads CASSRQGGETQYF. The CDR3 region has the DNA TGTGCCAGCAGCAGACAGGGGGGAGAGACCCAGTACTTC. Variable domain in full (rest from reference TRBV7-9 and TRBJ2-5): DTGVSQNPRHKITKRGQNVTFRCDPISEHNRLYWYRQTLGQGPEFLTYFQNEAQLEKSRLLSDRFSAERPKGSFSTLEIQRTEQGDSAMYLCASSRQGGETQYFGPGTRLLVL.

The V and J genes are TRBV9 and TRBJ2-2; D gene unclear. Germline assignment: CDR1 SGDLS and CDR2 YYNGEE. V shed 3 bases and J shed 0 bases, with 12 bases lying between them. CDR3 length equals 16 residues. CDR3: CASSARLIANTGELFF. In DNA, the CDR3 is TGTGCCAGCAGCGCCCGACTCATCGCGAACACCGGGGAGCTGTTTTTT.

The genes are TRBV11-2 and TRBJ2-5; TRBD2 aligns across 8 bases. Trimming removed 6 bases from V and 2 bases from J; junction bases left unmatched: 5. This CDR3 region has 14 residues. Germline assignment: CDR1 SGHAT and CDR2 FQNNGV. The CDR3 spells CASSPTSVQETQYF. Written as DNA, the CDR3 is TGTGCCAGCAGTCCGACTAGCGTTCAAGAGACCCAGTACTTC.

The chain has TRBV19 and TRBJ1-2; D possibly corresponds to TRBD1 (5 bases). The CDR3 spans 18 residues. V shed 6 bases and J shed 2 bases, with 25 bases lying between them. CDR1 and CDR2 from the germline V gene are LNHDA and SQIVND (reference sequence). CDR3 sequence reads: CASSLRGPGFNDNYGYTF. The CDR3 nucleotides read TGTGCCAGTAGCCTTAGGGGTCCCGGATTTAACGACAACTATGGCTACACCTTC.

The chain links TRBV7-9 to TRBJ1-6; D is unclear. The V gene's germline CDR1 is SEHNR and CDR2 FQNEAQ (reference sequence). The CDR3 has 16 amino acids. V gave up 5 bases and J gave up 9 bases, with 20 bases separating them. The DNA for the CDR3 is TGTGCCAGCAGCCAACTCGCAGGTTCCGGCATTTCACCCCTCCACTTT. It is translated as CASSQLAGSGISPLHF.

This clone was seen only once. This chain connects TRBV7-2 to TRBJ2-3; 9 bases fit TRBD1. The CDR3 has 15 residues. The germline CDR1 and CDR2 sequences are SGHTA and FQGNSA. V shed 5 bases, J shed 4 bases, and the junction held 7 bases outside the gene matches. The DNA of the CDR3 is TGTGCCAGCAGCCGGACAGGGGTTGACGCAGATACGCAGTATTTT. Amino acid sequence: CASSRTGVDADTQYF. Full variable domain (remainder filled in from reference TRBV7-2 and TRBJ2-3): GAGVSQSPSNKVTEKGKDVELRCDPISGHTALYWYRQSLGQGLEFLIYFQGNSAPDKSGLPSDRFSAERTGGSVSTLTIQRTQQEDSAVYLCASSRTGVDADTQYFGPGTRLTVL.

J is TRBJ2-3 and V is TRBV27; a possible D gene is TRBD2 (5 bases). Germline V gene sequence: CDR1 MNHEY, CDR2 SMNVEV (reference sequence). CDR3 size: 14 residues. Trimming cost V 0 bases and J 5 bases, with 9 bases left between them. Here the CDR3 reads CASSLSQAEDTQYF. The CDR3 bases are TGTGCCAGCAGTTTATCGCAAGCGGAAGATACGCAGTATTTT.

This chain joins TRBV19 and TRBJ2-1; the match to TRBD1 covers 9 bases. CDR3 length: 13 residues. J gave up 1 base and V 9 bases, and 1 base lay outside the gene matches. The germline V gene has CDR1 LNHDA and CDR2 SQIVND (reference sequence). CDR3 region: CASGQGSYNEQFF. The CDR3 bases are TGTGCCAGCGGACAGGGGTCCTACAATGAGCAGTTCTTC.

J is TRBJ1-4 and V is TRBV30; TRBD1 matches at 7 bases. Germline lookup yields CDR1 GTSNPN and CDR2 SVGIG (reference sequence). The V and J ends lost 3 bases and 5 bases, in that order; junction bases with no gene match: 6. The CDR3 is 14 amino acids. The CDR3 region has the DNA TGTGCCTGGAGCTGGACAGGTCGGAATGAAAAACTGTTTTTT. This translates into CAWSWTGRNEKLFF.

This sequence joins TRBV3-1 (or the pseudogene TRBV3-2) and TRBJ2-2; D remains unclear. The germline gives CDR1 LGHDT, CDR2 YNNKEL (reference sequence). V was pared by 3 bases and J by 5 bases, with 7 bases between. There are 13 residues in the CDR3. CDR3 amino acids: CASSQSRTGELFF. The CDR3 DNA follows: TGTGCCAGCAGCCAGAGCCGGACCGGGGAGCTGTTTTTT.

This clone was found once. The V gene is TRBV5-1, the J gene TRBJ2-5; 9 bases fit TRBD1. Trimming took 0 bases from V and 1 from J; bases not matched to a gene: 10. CDR1 is SGHRS, CDR2 YFSETQ, per germline. CDR3 length equals 18 residues. The CDR3: CASSLVGQGTMGQETQYF. The CDR3 DNA follows: TGCGCCAGCAGCTTGGTAGGACAGGGGACCATGGGCCAAGAGACCCAGTACTTC.